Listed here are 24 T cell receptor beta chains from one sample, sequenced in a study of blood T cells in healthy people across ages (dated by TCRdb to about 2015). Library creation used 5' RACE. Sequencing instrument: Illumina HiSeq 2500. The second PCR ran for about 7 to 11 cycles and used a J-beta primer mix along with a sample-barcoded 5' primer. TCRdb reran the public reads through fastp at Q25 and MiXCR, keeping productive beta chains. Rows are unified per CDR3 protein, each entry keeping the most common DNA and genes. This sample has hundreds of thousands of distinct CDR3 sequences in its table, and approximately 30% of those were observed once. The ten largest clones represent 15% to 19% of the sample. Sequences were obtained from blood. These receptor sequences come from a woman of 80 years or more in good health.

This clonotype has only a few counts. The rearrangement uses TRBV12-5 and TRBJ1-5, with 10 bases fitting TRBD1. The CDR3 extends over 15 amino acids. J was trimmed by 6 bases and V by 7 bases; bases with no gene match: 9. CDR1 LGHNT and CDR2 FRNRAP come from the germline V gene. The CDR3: CASVWTGGDGQPQHF. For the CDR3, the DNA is TGTGCTAGTGTTTGGACAGGGGGAGACGGTCAGCCCCAGCATTTT.

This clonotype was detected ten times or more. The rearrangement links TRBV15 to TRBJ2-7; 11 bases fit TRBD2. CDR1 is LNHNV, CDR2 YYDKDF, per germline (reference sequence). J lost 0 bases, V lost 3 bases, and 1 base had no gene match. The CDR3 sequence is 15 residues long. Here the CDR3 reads CATSRTSGDSYEQYF. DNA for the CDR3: TGTGCCACCAGCAGGACTAGCGGGGACTCCTACGAGCAGTACTTC.

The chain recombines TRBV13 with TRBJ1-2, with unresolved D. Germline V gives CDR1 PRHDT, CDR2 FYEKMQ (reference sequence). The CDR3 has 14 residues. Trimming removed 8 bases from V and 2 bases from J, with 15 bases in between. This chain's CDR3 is CASREHGSNYGYTF. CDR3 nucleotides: TGTGCCAGCCGTGAGCATGGTTCCAACTATGGCTACACCTTC.

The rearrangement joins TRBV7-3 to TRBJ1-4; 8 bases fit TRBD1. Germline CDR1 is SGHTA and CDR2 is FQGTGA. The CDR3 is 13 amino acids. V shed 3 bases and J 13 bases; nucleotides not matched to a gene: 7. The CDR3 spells CASSLTRTGRLFF. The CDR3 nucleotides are TGTGCCAGCAGCTTGACAAGGACAGGGCGACTGTTTTTT.

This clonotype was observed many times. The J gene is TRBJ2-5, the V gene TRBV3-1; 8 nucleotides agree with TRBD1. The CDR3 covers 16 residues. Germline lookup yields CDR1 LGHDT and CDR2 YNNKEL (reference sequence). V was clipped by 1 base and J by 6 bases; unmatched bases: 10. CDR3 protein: CASSQGGRGRRQTQYF. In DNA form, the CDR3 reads TGTGCCAGCAGCCAAGGGGGCAGGGGGCGACGACAGACCCAGTACTTC.

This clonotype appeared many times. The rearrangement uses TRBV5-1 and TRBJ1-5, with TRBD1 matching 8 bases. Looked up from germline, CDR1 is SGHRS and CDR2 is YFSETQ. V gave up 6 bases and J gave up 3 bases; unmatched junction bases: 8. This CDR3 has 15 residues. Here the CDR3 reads CASKVSGGNNQPQHF. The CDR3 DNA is TGCGCCAGCAAGGTATCAGGGGGCAACAATCAGCCCCAGCATTTT. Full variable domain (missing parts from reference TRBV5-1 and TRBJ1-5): KAGVTQTPRYLIKTRGQQVTLSCSPISGHRSVSWYQQTPGQGLQFLFEYFSETQRNKGNFPGRFSGRQFSNSRSEMNVSTLELGDSALYLCASKVSGGNNQPQHFGDGTRLSIL.

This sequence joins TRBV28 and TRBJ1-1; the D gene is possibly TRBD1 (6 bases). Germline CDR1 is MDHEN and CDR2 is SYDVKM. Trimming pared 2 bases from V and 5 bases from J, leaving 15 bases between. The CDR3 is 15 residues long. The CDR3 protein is CASSLPVQGTTEAFF. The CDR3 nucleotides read TGTGCCAGCAGTTTACCGGTACAGGGAACGACTGAAGCTTTCTTT.

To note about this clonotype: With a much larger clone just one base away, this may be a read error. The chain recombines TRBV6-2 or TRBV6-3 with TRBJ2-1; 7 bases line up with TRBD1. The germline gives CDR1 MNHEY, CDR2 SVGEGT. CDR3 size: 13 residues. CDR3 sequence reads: CASSSRTGNGQFF. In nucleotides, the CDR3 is TGTGCCAGCAGTTCCCGGACAGGCAATGGGCAGTTCTTC.

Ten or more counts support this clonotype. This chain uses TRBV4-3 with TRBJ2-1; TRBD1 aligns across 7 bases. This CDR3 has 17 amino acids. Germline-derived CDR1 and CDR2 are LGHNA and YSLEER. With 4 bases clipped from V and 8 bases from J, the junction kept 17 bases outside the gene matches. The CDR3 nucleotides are TGCGCCAGCAGCCCCGCGGCGGCAAGGGGGCTACACGATGAGCAGTTCTTC. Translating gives CASSPAAARGLHDEQFF.

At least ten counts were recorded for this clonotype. The CDR3 protein is CSVVTWGSGANVLTF. The CDR3 region has the DNA TGCAGCGTGGTTACGTGGGGCTCTGGGGCCAACGTCCTGACTTTC. V and J are TRBV29-1 and TRBJ2-6; unclear D gene. Germline loops: CDR1 SQVTM, CDR2 ANQGSEA. This CDR3 has 15 residues. The ends were cut back, 6 bases at V and 0 bases at J, with 12 bases in the middle.

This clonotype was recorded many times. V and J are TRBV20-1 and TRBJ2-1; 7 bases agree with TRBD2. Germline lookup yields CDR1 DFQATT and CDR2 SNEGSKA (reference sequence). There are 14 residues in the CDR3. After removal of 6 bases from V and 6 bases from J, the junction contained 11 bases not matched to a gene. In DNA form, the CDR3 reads TGCAGTGCCCACCCCGGGGGGAGTACCAATGAGCAGTTCTTC. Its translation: CSAHPGGSTNEQFF.

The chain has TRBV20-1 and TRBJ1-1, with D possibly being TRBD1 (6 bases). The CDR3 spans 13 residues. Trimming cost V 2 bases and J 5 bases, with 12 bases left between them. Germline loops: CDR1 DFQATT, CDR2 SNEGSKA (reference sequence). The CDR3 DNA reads TGCAGTGCTAGAAGGGGGTGGGGGACTGAAGCTTTCTTT. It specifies CSARRGWGTEAFF.

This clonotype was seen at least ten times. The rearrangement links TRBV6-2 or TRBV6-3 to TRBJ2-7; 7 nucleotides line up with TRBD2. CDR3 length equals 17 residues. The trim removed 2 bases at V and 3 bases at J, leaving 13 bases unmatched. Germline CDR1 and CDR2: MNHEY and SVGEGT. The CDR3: CASSYPSGSGANYEQYF. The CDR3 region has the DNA TGTGCCAGCAGTTACCCTTCGGGAAGCGGGGCAAACTACGAGCAGTACTTC.

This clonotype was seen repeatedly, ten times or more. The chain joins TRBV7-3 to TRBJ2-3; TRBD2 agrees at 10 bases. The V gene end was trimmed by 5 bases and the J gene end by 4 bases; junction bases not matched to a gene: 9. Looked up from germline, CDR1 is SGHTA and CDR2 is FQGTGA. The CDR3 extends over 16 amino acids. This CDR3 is CASSSLAGGGSDTQYF. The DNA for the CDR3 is TGTGCCAGCAGCAGCTTAGCGGGGGGTGGTTCAGATACGCAGTATTTT.

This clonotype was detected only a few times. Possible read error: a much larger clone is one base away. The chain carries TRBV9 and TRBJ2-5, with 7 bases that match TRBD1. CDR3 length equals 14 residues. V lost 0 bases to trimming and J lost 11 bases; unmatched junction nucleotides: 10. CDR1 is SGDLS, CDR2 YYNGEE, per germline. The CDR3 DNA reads TGTGCCAGCAGCGTAGCCACAGGGGAAAATGAGCAGTACTTC. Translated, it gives CASSVATGENEQYF.

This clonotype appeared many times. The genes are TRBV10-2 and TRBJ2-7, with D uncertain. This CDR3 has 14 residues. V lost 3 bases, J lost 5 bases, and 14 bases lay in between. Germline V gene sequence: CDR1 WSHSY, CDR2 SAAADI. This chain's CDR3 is CASSESYGFDEQYF. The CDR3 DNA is TGCGCCAGCAGTGAATCTTACGGGTTTGACGAGCAGTACTTC.

This CDR3 reads CGVECNQEETQYF. For the CDR3, the DNA is TGCGGGGTGGAGTGTAACCAAGAAGAGACCCAGTACTTC. The rearrangement uses TRBV20-1 and TRBJ2-5, with no clear D. The CDR3 loop spans 13 amino acids. From germline, CDR1 is DFQATT and CDR2 SNEGSKA (reference sequence).

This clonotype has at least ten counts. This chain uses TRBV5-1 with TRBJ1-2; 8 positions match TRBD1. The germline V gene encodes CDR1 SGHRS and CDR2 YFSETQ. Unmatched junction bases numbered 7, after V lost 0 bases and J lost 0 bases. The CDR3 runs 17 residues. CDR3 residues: CASSLAGTGAANYGYTF. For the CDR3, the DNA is TGCGCCAGCAGCTTGGCGGGGACAGGCGCCGCTAACTATGGCTACACCTTC.

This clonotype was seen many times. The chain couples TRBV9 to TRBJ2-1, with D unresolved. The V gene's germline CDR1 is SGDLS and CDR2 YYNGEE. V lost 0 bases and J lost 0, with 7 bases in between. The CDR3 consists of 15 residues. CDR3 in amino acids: CASSVEPVSYNEQFF. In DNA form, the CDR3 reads TGTGCCAGCAGCGTAGAGCCAGTCTCCTACAATGAGCAGTTCTTC.

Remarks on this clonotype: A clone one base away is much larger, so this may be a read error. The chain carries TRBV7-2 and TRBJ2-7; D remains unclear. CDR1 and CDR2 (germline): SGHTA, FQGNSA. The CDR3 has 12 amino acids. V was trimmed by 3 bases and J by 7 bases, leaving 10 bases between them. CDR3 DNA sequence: TGTGCCAGCAGCTTGGGAAACAATGAGCAGTACTTC. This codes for CASSLGNNEQYF.

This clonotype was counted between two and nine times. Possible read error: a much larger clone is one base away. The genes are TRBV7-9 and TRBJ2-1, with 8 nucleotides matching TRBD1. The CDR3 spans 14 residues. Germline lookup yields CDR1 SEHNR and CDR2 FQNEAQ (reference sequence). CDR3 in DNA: TGTGCCCGCAGCCGACAGGGGCCGTACAATGAGCAGTTCTTC. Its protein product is CARSRQGPYNEQFF.

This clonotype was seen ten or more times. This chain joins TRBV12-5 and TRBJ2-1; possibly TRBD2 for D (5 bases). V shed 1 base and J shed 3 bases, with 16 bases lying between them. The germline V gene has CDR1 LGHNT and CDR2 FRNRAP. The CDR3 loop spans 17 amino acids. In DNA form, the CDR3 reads TGTGCTAGTGGTTTGGCACCTGGTTCGGGGATCTACAATGAGCAGTTCTTC. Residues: CASGLAPGSGIYNEQFF.

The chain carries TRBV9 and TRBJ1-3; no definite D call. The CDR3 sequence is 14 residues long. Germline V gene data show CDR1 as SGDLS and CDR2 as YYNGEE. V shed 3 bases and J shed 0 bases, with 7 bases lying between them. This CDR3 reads CASSAGNSGNTIYF. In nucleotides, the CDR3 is TGTGCCAGCAGCGCAGGAAACTCTGGAAACACCATATATTTT.

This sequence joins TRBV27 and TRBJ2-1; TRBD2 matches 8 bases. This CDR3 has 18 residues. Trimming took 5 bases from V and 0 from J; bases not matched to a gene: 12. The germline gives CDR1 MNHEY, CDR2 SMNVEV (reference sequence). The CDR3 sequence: CASSPKLAGGSSYNEQFF. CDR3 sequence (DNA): TGTGCCAGCAGTCCGAAACTGGCGGGGGGCAGCTCCTACAATGAGCAGTTCTTC.